This TCR beta chain was documented in a study of T cells in Graves' hyperthyroidism and ophthalmopathy. Trimming took 5 bases from V and 5 from J; bases not matched to a gene: 5. The germline gives CDR1 SQVTM, CDR2 ANQGSEA. The CDR3 spans 12 residues. TCR beta CDR3 sequences were amplified from RNA transcripts. A set of HTBI primers served as the primers for a first-round RT-PCR of the TCR CDR3. Via MiXCR, TCRdb re-called the multiplex PCR reads, giving one row per CDR3 protein. This sample has over 500,000 distinct CDR3 sequences, with more than 15% found just once. The sequence was collected from a woman aged 30 to 39 with Graves' ophthalmopathy. The sample taken for sequencing was blood. This chain joins TRBV29-1 and TRBJ1-1, with TRBD1 identical over 7 bases. CDR3 loop: CSVHRGRTEAFF. In DNA, the CDR3 is TGCAGCGTTCACAGGGGAAGGACTGAAGCTTTCTTT.